The T cell receptor beta chain described here comes from a study of blood T cell repertoires in COVID-19. Study information: Acute-phase and convalescent COVID-19 samples originated in the United States, Italy and Spain. From T cells, B-cell-depleted T cells, or PBMCs came the material, which was cDNA or gDNA.

Authors' processing steps: From reference gene primer amplification, estimates of nucleated cell counts were derived. Data came from immunoSEQ multiplex PCR; TCRdb stores just in-frame clones and leaves some out. V and J calls and clone size follow that table, whereas D and trimming were derived from the DNA. The sample records under 100,000 clones, around four fifths being singletons. This CDR3 region has 13 residues. Germline lookup yields CDR1 MGHDK and CDR2 SYGVNS. V gave up 4 bases and J gave up 5 bases, with 11 bases separating them. The V and J genes are TRBV25-1 and TRBJ1-1, with D possibly matching TRBD1 (6 bases). This TCR was recovered from a woman in her 70s with active or convalescent COVID-19. The specimen was peripheral blood. For the CDR3, the DNA is TGTGCCAGCAGTGGAGGGGGGGATACTGAAGCTTTCTTT. Translating it yields CASSGGGDTEAFF.